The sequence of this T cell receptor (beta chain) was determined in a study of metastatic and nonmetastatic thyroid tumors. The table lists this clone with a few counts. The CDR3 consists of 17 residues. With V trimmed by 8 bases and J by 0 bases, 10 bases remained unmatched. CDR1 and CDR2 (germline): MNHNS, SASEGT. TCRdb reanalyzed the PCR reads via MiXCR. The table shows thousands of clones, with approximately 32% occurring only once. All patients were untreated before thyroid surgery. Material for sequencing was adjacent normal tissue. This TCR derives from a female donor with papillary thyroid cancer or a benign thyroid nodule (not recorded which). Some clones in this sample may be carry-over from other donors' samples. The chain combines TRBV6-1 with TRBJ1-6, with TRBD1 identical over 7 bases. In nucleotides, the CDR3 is TGTGCCAGCGCTTTGGGACAGACCAGCTCCTATAATTCACCCCTCCACTTT. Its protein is CASALGQTSSYNSPLHF.